This TCR beta chain comes out of a study of T-cell memory formation after mild COVID-19. CDR3 length: 16 amino acids. Germline values: CDR1 SGHRS, CDR2 YFSETQ. Trimming pared 2 bases from V and 2 bases from J, leaving 16 bases between. TCRdb re-called the 5' RACE reads through MiXCR, storing one row per CDR3 protein. The sample shows about 200,000 distinct CDR3 sequences, around 9.1% of them seen only once. The material sequenced was PBMCs or a T cell subset sorted from them (not recorded which). The rearrangement joins TRBV5-1 to TRBJ2-5, with D perhaps matching TRBD1 (7 bases). This receptor was taken from a young man who had mild COVID-19 (a few samples of this study predate the infection). Cell type and time point are not known. The CDR3 nucleotides read TGCGCCAGCAGCTTCGGCCAGGGGGGAAGACAAGAGACCCAGTACTTC. Translating gives CASSFGQGGRQETQYF.